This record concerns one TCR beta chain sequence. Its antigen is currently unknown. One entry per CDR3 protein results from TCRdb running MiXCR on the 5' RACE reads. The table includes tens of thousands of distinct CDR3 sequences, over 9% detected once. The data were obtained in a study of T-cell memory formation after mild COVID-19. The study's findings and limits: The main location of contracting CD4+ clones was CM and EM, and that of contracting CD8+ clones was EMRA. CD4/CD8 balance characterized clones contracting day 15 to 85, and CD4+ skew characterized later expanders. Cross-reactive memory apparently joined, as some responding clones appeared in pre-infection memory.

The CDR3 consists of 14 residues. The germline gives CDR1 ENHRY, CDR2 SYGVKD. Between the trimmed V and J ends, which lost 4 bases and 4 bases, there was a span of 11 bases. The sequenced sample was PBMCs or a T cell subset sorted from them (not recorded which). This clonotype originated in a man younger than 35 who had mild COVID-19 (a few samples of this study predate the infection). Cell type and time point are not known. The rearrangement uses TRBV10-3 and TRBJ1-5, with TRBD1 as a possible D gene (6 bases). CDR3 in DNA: TGTGCCATCAGTGGCAGGGGAGGGAATCAGCCCCAGCATTTT. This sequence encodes CAISGRGGNQPQHF.